One and the same sample provided the 3 T cell receptor beta chains below, sequenced in a study of T cells in Graves' hyperthyroidism and ophthalmopathy. TCR beta CDR3 region amplification was performed from RNA transcripts. An initial round of RT-PCR targeting the TCR CDR3 relied on the HTBI primer set. TCRdb reprocessed the multiplex PCR reads with MiXCR, giving one entry per CDR3 protein. The sample comprises 560,000 or so distinct CDR3 sequences, around 45% of which are singletons, and approximately 8.2% rests with the top ten. Sequencing was done on a sample of peripheral blood or thyroid tissue (not recorded which). These receptors all stem from a woman aged 18-29 years with Graves' hyperthyroidism.

This clonotype showed up just a few times. V usage is TRBV20-1 and J usage is TRBJ1-1, with D perhaps TRBD1 (5 bases). Germline V CDR1 and CDR2: DFQATT, SNEGSKA (reference sequence). The CDR3 is 12 residues long. Trimming pared 6 bases from V and 4 bases from J, leaving 12 bases between. The CDR3 region has the DNA TGCAGTGCACAGGACGACGGCACTGAAGCTTTCTTT. Translating it yields CSAQDDGTEAFF.

This clonotype was detected many times. The chain couples TRBV10-3 to TRBJ1-2; D not resolved. Germline CDR1 and CDR2: ENHRY and SYGVKD. Trimming took off 4 bases at V and 2 bases at J, with 8 bases between the two ends. CDR3 length: 13 amino acids. CDR3 amino acids: CAISGERNYGYTF. DNA of the CDR3: TGTGCCATCAGTGGAGAAAGAAACTATGGCTACACCTTC.

V gene TRBV7-6 combines with J gene TRBJ2-7; D not certain. There are 13 residues in the CDR3. Germline CDR1 is SGHVS and CDR2 is FNYEAQ. V was shortened by 5 bases and J by 5 bases, with 13 bases between the two germline ends. The CDR3, as DNA: TGTGCCAGCAGCCAAAACACGGCGGACGAGCAGTACTTC. Its protein product is CASSQNTADEQYF.